This TCR beta chain came from a study of PD-L1 blockade in urothelial cancer. Profiled with immunoSEQ multiplex PCR; TCRdb holds only in-frame clones, not every one. This table holds just under 40,000 clones, roughly nine tenths found once. Time point defined: pretreatment peripheral blood. The diagnosis in patients was locally advanced or metastatic urothelial carcinoma. The starting material was PBMCs, obtained around atezolizumab (anti-PD-L1) treatment. The sequence came from a woman aged 55-69 years with urothelial cancer.

CDR3 residues: CASSGRGTDTQYF. DNA of the CDR3: TGTGCCAGCAGCGGGAGGGGCACAGATACGCAGTATTTT. J is TRBJ2-3 and V is TRBV2; 8 bases align to TRBD2. V was clipped by 6 bases and J by 1 base; unmatched bases: 0. This CDR3 is built from 13 residues. Looked up from germline, CDR1 is SNHLY and CDR2 is FYNNEI.